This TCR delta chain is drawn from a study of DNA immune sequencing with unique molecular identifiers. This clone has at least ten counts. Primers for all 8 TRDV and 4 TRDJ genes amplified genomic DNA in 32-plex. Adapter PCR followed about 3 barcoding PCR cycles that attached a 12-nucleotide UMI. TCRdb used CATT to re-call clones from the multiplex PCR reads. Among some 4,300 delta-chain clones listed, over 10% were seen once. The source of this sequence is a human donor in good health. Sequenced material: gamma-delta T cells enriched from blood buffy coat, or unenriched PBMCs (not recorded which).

In nucleotides, the CDR3 is TGTGCCTCAGGACCGTGGGGGCCCGAAACCGCCAGACCCCTGATCTTT. Protein sequence: CASGPWGPETARPLIF. V and J are TRDV3 and TRDJ4; possibly TRDD3 for D (6 bases). This CDR3 spans 16 amino acids. Looked up from germline, CDR1 is TVYSNPD and CDR2 is GDNSRS (reference sequence). With 4 bases removed from V and 0 bases from J, the gap between germline ends came to 24 bases. Variable domain in full (rest from reference TRDV3 and TRDJ4): CDKVTQSSPDQTVASGSEVVLLCTYDTVYSNPDLFWYRIRPDYSFQFVFYGDNSRSEGADFTQGRFSVKHILTQKAFHLVISPVRTEDSATYYCASGPWGPETARPLIFGKGTYLEVQQ.